This is a list of T cell receptor beta chains from one sample in a study of kidney transplant recipient with SARS-CoV-2 infection. TCRdb ran MiXCR on the reads and lists one entry per CDR3 protein. The sample records about 240,000 distinct CDR3 sequences, under 30% being singletons. Here the sequenced sample was a blood sample, taken at baseline and between days 110 and 120 from a kidney transplant recipient. The receptors come from a male patient aged 25-45 years who had COVID-19 and was a kidney transplant recipient. Some T cells may be provided by the graft donor. Each CDR3 is given with its conserved first and last residue. Each record gives: D gene, J gene, V gene, clone size, CDR3 protein, CDR3 DNA. D genes are given only for firm matches. Only part of the rows carry a size: once, few, many, or a class if the clone is expanded.

NA TRBJ2-7 TRBV2 many CASSETDSSSYEQYF TGTGCCAGCAGTGAGACAGACTCCAGCTCCTACGAGCAGTACTTC
TRBD1 TRBJ1-3 TRBV7-9 many CASSFPGGTGNTIYF TGTGCCAGCAGCTTCCCAGGGGGGACTGGAAACACCATATATTTT
NA TRBJ1-1 TRBV20-1 few CSARAMRYGENTEAFF TGCAGTGCTAGGGCTATGAGATATGGGGAGAACACTGAAGCTTTCTTT
NA TRBJ2-7 TRBV7-6 many CASSLGRDSSYEQYF TGTGCCAGCAGCTTAGGTCGGGACTCATCCTACGAGCAGTACTTC
TRBD1 TRBJ1-1 TRBV27 many CASSLYKRDRVLGGTEAFF TGTGCCAGCAGTTTATACAAGAGAGACAGGGTCCTTGGGGGCACTGAAGCTTTCTTT
NA TRBJ1-2 TRBV5-8 many CASNKRHPRKTYGYTF TGTGCCAGCAACAAGCGTCATCCACGAAAGACCTATGGCTACACCTTC
NA TRBJ2-2 TRBV3-1 many CASSAWSPISGLTGELFF TGTGCCAGCAGCGCATGGAGTCCCATTTCAGGCTTGACCGGGGAGCTGTTTTTT
NA TRBJ2-5 TRBV4-2 few CASSQEGPTGETQYF TGTGCCAGCAGCCAAGAGGGCCCTACTGGAGAGACCCAGTACTTC
TRBD1 TRBJ2-2 TRBV7-9 many CASKLGTGGADTGELFF TGTGCCAGCAAGTTGGGGACAGGGGGCGCGGACACCGGGGAGCTGTTTTTT
TRBD1 TRBJ1-4 TRBV19 many CASTLLDRAGEKLFF TGTGCCAGTACCCTATTGGACAGGGCGGGCGAAAAACTGTTTTTT
NA TRBJ2-5 TRBV10-3 NA CAISVPPGETQYF TGTGCCATCAGTGTTCCCCCCGGAGAGACCCAGTACTTC
NA TRBJ1-2 TRBV12-3/TRBV12-4 many CASSCIATAGKTYGYTF TGTGCCAGCAGTTGCATCGCCACAGCAGGAAAGACCTATGGCTACACCTTC
NA TRBJ1-2 TRBV6-2/TRBV6-3 many CASSFRGSNYGYTF TGTGCCAGCAGTTTTAGAGGTAGTAACTATGGCTACACCTTC
NA TRBJ1-1 TRBV6-6 many CASSYSGRGNTEAFF TGTGCCAGCAGTTACTCGGGCAGGGGGAACACTGAAGCTTTCTTT
TRBD1 TRBJ2-1 TRBV7-6 many CASSSDRAANEQFF TGTGCCAGCAGCTCGGACAGGGCTGCGAATGAGCAGTTCTTC
TRBD2 TRBJ2-2 TRBV19 many CASSLKTSANGELFF TGTGCCAGTAGTCTAAAAACTAGCGCAAACGGGGAGCTGTTTTTT
NA TRBJ1-2 TRBV12-5 few CASGRQVLQGKTYGYTF TGTGCTAGTGGTAGGCAGGTTTTGCAGGGAAAGACCTATGGCTACACCTTC
NA TRBJ1-1 TRBV20-1 many CSASAGFTEAFF TGCAGTGCTAGCGCGGGTTTCACTGAAGCTTTCTTT
NA TRBJ1-2 TRBV5-4 many CASTGFVPGKTYGYTF TGTGCCAGCACGGGGTTCGTACCAGGAAAGACCTATGGCTACACCTTC
TRBD1 TRBJ2-7 TRBV7-9 many CASSLQGDEQYF TGTGCCAGCAGCCTCCAGGGGGACGAGCAGTACTTC
TRBD1 TRBJ1-5 TRBV10-3 many CAISEDRGGYQPQHF TGTGCCATCAGTGAAGACAGGGGGGGTTATCAGCCCCAGCATTTT
TRBD1 TRBJ2-1 TRBV7-2 NA CASSRPRQGAYNEQFF TGTGCCAGCAGCCGACCCCGGCAGGGGGCCTACAATGAGCAGTTCTTC
NA TRBJ2-2 TRBV28 many CASSRGTGELFF TGTGCCAGCAGTAGGGGCACCGGGGAGCTGTTTTTT
NA TRBJ2-6 TRBV8-2 many CGSYRRITQSRANVLTF TGTGGCAGTTACCGCAGGATAACACAAAGTCGGGCCAACGTCCTGACTTTC